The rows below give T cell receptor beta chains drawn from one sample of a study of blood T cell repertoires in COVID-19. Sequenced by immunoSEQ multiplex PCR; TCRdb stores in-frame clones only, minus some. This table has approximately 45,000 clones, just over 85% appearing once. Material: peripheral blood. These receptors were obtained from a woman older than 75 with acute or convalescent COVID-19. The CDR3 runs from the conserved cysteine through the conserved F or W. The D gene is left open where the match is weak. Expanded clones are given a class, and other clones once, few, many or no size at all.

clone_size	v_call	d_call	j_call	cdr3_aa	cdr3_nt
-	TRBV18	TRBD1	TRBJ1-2	CASSQNSGTDNYGYTF	TGTGCCAGCTCACAAAACTCCGGGACAGATAACTATGGCTACACCTTC
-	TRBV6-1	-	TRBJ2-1	CASSETGQSYNEQFF	TGTGCCAGCAGTGAAACCGGACAGTCCTACAATGAGCAGTTCTTC
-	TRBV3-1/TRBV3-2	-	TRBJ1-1	CASSQDDSRNTEAFF	TGTGCCAGCAGCCAAGATGACAGCAGGAACACTGAAGCTTTCTTT
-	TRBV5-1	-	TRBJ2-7	CASSLDGTTYEQYF	TGCGCCAGCAGCTTGGATGGAACTACCTACGAGCAGTACTTC
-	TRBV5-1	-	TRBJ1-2	CASSLARDGYTF	TGCGCCAGCAGCTTGGCCAGGGATGGCTACACCTTC
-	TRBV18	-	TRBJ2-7	CASSLELNYEQYF	TGTGCCAGCTCACTCGAACTAAACTACGAGCAGTACTTC
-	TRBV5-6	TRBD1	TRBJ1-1	CASSSQGGLHTEAFF	TGTGCCAGCAGCTCACAGGGGGGGCTCCACACTGAAGCTTTCTTT
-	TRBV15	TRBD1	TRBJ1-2	CATSSGQGEGYTF	TGTGCCACCTCTTCGGGACAGGGGGAAGGCTACACCTTC
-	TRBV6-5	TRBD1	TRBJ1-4	CASKQGATNEKLFF	TGTGCCAGCAAACAGGGGGCGACTAATGAAAAACTGTTTTTT
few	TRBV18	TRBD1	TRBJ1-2	CASSPTSQGGYGYTF	TGTGCCAGCTCACCAACTTCACAGGGGGGGTATGGCTACACCTTC
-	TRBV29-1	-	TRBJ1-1	CSVELRGGVNTEAFF	TGCAGCGTTGAACTCCGGGGAGGGGTGAACACTGAAGCTTTCTTT
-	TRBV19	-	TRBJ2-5	CASSIGGSVRTQYF	TGTGCCAGTAGTATAGGCGGCAGCGTACGGACCCAGTACTTC
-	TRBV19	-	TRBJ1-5	CASGQTSNQPQHF	TGTGCCAGTGGGCAGACAAGCAATCAGCCCCAGCATTTT
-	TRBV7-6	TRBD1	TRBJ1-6	CASSSFPGQGFNSPLHF	TGTGCCAGCAGCTCCTTCCCGGGACAGGGTTTTAATTCACCCCTCCACTTT
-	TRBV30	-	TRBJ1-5	CAWSVPRSGQPQHF	TGTGCCTGGAGTGTACCCCGCAGCGGTCAGCCCCAGCATTTT
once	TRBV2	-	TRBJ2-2	CATRGSLGTGELFF	TGTGCCACCCGGGGGTCTCTCGGCACCGGGGAGCTGTTTTTT
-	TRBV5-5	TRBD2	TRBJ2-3	CASSLILAGGPTDTQYF	TGTGCCAGCAGCTTGATTCTAGCGGGGGGGCCCACAGATACGCAGTATTTT
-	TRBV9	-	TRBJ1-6	CASSVGPSGPLHF	TGTGCCAGCAGCGTTGGGCCGTCGGGGCCCCTCCACTTT
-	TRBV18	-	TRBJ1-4	CASSPPTGGDGEKLFF	TGTGCCAGCTCACCACCAACCGGGGGGGATGGTGAAAAACTGTTTTTT
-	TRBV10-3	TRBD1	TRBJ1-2	CAISGTGFSGYTF	TGTGCCATCTCTGGGACAGGGTTTAGCGGCTACACCTTC
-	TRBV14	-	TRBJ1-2	CASSYGEAYGYTF	TGTGCCAGCAGCTACGGGGAGGCCTATGGCTACACCTTC
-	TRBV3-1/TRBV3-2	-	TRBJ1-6	CASSYMEASPLHF	TGTGCCAGCAGCTATATGGAGGCTTCACCCCTCCACTTT
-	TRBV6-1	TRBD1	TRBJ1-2	CASSETGGYGYTF	TGTGCCAGCAGTGAGACAGGGGGCTATGGCTACACCTTC
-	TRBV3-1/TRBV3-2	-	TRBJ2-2	CASQRQANTGELFF	TGTGCCAGCCAGAGACAGGCGAACACCGGGGAGCTGTTTTTT
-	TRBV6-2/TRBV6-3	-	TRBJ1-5	CASSYSAYSNQPQHF	TGTGCCAGCAGTTACTCGGCTTATAGCAATCAGCCCCAGCATTTT
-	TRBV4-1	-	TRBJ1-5	CASSPQGLSSNQPQHF	TGCGCCAGCAGCCCACAGGGCCTAAGTAGCAATCAGCCCCAGCATTTT
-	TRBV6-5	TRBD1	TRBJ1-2	CASSHRGYYGYTF	TGTGCCAGCAGCCACAGGGGTTACTATGGCTACACCTTC
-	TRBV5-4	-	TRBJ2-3	CASSLFRQGTDTQYF	TGTGCCAGCAGCTTGTTCCGGCAGGGCACAGATACGCAGTATTTT
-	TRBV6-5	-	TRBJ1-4	CASSYSSDNLYEKLFF	TGTGCCAGCAGTTACTCGAGTGACAATCTTTATGAAAAACTGTTTTTT
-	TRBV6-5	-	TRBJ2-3	CATTVGGTDTQYF	TGTGCCACCACGGTCGGGGGCACAGATACGCAGTATTTT
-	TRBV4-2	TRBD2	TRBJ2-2	CASSRIGRGALSVLFF	TGTGCCAGCAGCCGTATAGGGCGGGGGGCCCTTTCGGTGCTGTTTTTT
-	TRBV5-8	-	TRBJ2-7	CASSLEGDEQYF	TGTGCCAGCAGCTTGGAGGGAGACGAGCAGTACTTC
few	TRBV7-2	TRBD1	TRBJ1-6	CASSLTGVGSPLHF	TGTGCCAGCAGCTTAACAGGGGTCGGCTCACCCCTCCACTTT
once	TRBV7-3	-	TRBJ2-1	CASSLTGEYNEQFF	TGTGCCAGCAGCTTAACCGGGGAATACAATGAGCAGTTCTTC
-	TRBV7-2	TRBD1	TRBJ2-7	CASSFGQGDEQYF	TGTGCCAGCAGCTTCGGACAGGGAGACGAGCAGTACTTC
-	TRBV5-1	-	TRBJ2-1	CATSSGNAYNEQFF	TGCGCCACCTCTAGTGGCAACGCCTACAATGAGCAGTTCTTC
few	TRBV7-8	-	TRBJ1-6	CASSLASGRHNSPLHF	TGTGCCAGCAGCTTAGCTTCAGGGCGGCATAATTCACCCCTCCACTTT
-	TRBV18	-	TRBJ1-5	CASRDSPHQPQHF	TGTGCCAGTCGGGACTCACCTCATCAGCCCCAGCATTTT
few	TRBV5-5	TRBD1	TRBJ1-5	CASSLTGASSNQPQHF	TGTGCCAGCAGCTTAACAGGGGCGTCGTCGAATCAGCCCCAGCATTTT
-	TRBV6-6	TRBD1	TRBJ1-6	CASSRRQGSPLHF	TGTGCCAGCAGTCGCCGACAGGGTTCACCCCTCCACTTT
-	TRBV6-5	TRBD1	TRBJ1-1	CASSTRGTGEAFF	TGTGCCAGCAGTACAAGGGGGACAGGTGAAGCTTTCTTT
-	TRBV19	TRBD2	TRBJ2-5	CASSRGRDYRGAQYF	TGTGCCAGTAGTCGGGGCAGGGACTACCGAGGGGCCCAGTACTTC
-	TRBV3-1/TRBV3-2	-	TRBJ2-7	CASSPHGPYEQYF	TGTGCCAGCAGCCCCCATGGCCCCTACGAGCAGTACTTC
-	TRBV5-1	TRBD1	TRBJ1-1	CASTQGDRVGNTEAFF	TGCGCCAGCACCCAGGGGGACAGGGTTGGAAACACTGAAGCTTTCTTT
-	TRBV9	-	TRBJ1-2	CASSPQMGNNYGYTF	TGTGCCAGCAGCCCACAGATGGGTAATAACTATGGCTACACCTTC
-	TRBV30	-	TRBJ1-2	CAWRLFPDSPDGYTF	TGTGCCTGGAGACTCTTCCCGGACAGCCCGGATGGCTACACCTTC
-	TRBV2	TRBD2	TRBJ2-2	CASSHPGLSITGELFF	TGTGCCAGCAGTCACCCGGGACTATCAATCACCGGGGAGCTGTTTTTT
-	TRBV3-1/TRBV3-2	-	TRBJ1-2	CASSPTVRAEGGYTF	TGTGCCAGCAGCCCGACCGTTAGGGCGGAGGGTGGCTACACCTTC
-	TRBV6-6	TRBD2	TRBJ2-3	CASSITSGGSTDTQYF	TGTGCCAGCAGCATTACTAGCGGGGGGTCGACAGATACGCAGTATTTT
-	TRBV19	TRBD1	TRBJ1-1	CASSAGDRVDTEAFF	TGTGCCAGTAGCGCCGGGGACAGGGTGGATACTGAAGCTTTCTTT
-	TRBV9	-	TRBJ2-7	CASSLGGTNYEQYF	TGTGCCAGCAGCTTGGGGGGGACAAACTACGAGCAGTACTTC
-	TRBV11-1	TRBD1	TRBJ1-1	CASSFSGGEGTEAFF	TGTGCCAGCAGCTTTTCAGGGGGCGAGGGCACTGAAGCTTTCTTT
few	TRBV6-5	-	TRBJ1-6	CASNPTERSPLHF	TGTGCCAGCAACCCGACGGAGCGATCACCCCTCCACTTT
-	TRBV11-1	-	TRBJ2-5	CASSLVSRQETQYF	TGTGCCAGCAGCTTAGTCTCCAGACAAGAGACCCAGTACTTC
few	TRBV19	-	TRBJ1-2	CASSKAGGRYTF	TGTGCCAGTAGTAAGGCGGGCGGCCGATACACCTTC
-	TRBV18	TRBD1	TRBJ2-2	CASSPGQATGELFF	TGTGCCAGCTCACCAGGACAGGCAACCGGGGAGCTGTTTTTT